The clone carrying this T cell receptor beta chain was detected a few times. Its antigen is not known. Germline V gene lookup returns CDR1 SGHAT and CDR2 FQDESV (reference sequence). Trimming cost V 4 bases and J 0 bases; bases outside gene matches: 6. This CDR3 contains 16 residues. The time point here: newly diagnosed GD, antithyroid drugs for less than 3 months. PBMC-derived RNA was used for the TCR library. The data originate from a study of regulatory T cells in long-lasting Graves disease. Study results and caveats: Sample size was small, which may have lowered accuracy.

Sequencing libraries for TCR beta were prepared with iRepertoire HTBI primers and Arm-PCR of CDR3 regions. TCRdb used MiXCR to reprocess the multiplex PCR reads, holding one entry per CDR3 protein. This table holds about 470,000 distinct CDR3 sequences, around 14% found once. The sample was also linked to a second study, of T cells in Graves' hyperthyroidism and ophthalmopathy. That report adds: It was uncontrolled infection, other autoimmune disease, pregnancy or lactation that excluded patients. Most thyroid clonotypes with frequency above 0.001 were detected in blood. Through a model of 13 V-J features, ophthalmopathy was separated from stable hyperthyroidism.

The sequence was obtained from a woman aged 30 to 39 with Graves disease. This chain connects TRBV11-1 to TRBJ1-1, with 9 bases identical to TRBD1. This sample comprised peripheral blood mononuclear cells (PBMCs), obtained at new diagnosis, from a patient treated with antithyroid drugs. CDR3 nucleotides: TGTGCCAGCAGCTCCTACAGGGGGCGAATGAACACTGAAGCTTTCTTT. Encoded protein: CASSSYRGRMNTEAFF.